One sample yielded the 5 T cell receptor beta chains listed below, sequenced in a study of T-cell memory formation after mild COVID-19. MiXCR, run by TCRdb on the 5' RACE reads, gives a single entry per CDR3 protein. The sample includes about 620,000 distinct CDR3 sequences, roughly 18% seen only once; the top ten take 12%. The sample was PBMCs or a T cell subset sorted from them (not recorded which). The origin of the receptors is an adult woman who had mild COVID-19 (a few samples of this study predate the infection). Cell type and time point are not known.

The V and J genes are TRBV11-2 and TRBJ2-4, with a tentative D call TRBD2 (5 bases). Per germline, CDR1 SGHAT and CDR2 FQNNGV. The V gene lost 4 bases and the J gene lost 1 base, with 8 bases spanning the gap. The CDR3 contains 14 residues. The CDR3 DNA follows: TGTGCCAGCAGCTGGGTAGCGGCCAAAAACATTCAGTACTTC. Its protein is CASSWVAAKNIQYF.

DNA for the CDR3: TGCGCCAGCAGCCAAGGTTCAGGGATCGAGCAGTACTTC. This translates into CASSQGSGIEQYF. The rearrangement links TRBV4-1 to TRBJ2-7; TRBD1 might be the D (5 bases). Germline V gene data show CDR1 as MGHRA and CDR2 as YSYEKL. V was cut by 1 base and J by 6 bases, with 10 bases left in between. The CDR3 covers 13 residues.

This clonotype has only a few counts. This chain joins TRBV7-2 and TRBJ2-6; D ambiguous. Germline lookup yields CDR1 SGHTA and CDR2 FQGNSA. Trimming stripped 5 bases from V and 5 bases from J, with 13 bases between. CDR3 size: 15 residues. CDR3 loop: CASSRSTLWANVLTF. The CDR3 region has the DNA TGTGCCAGCAGCCGCAGTACTCTCTGGGCCAACGTCCTGACTTTC.

The rearrangement uses TRBV7-6 and TRBJ1-4, with 9 bases identical to TRBD1. Germline CDR1 and CDR2: SGHVS and FNYEAQ. J was trimmed by 11 bases and V by 4 bases; bases with no gene match: 8. The CDR3 runs to 14 residues. The CDR3 DNA reads TGTGCCAGCAGCTCCAGGACAGGGGATCGGAAACTGTTTTTT. Its protein is CASSSRTGDRKLFF.

This clonotype was detected only a few times. The chain employs TRBV7-2 and TRBJ2-5; 10 bases fit TRBD2. CDR3 size: 17 residues. V shed 0 bases and J 4 bases; nucleotides not matched to a gene: 8. Germline values: CDR1 SGHTA, CDR2 FQGNSA. The CDR3 here is CASSLAVAGGKRETQYF. Written as DNA, the CDR3 is TGTGCCAGCAGCTTAGCGGTAGCGGGAGGAAAGCGAGAGACCCAGTACTTC.